Listed here are 13 T cell receptor beta chains from one sample, sequenced in a study of T cells in Graves' hyperthyroidism and ophthalmopathy. What was amplified from RNA transcripts were TCR beta CDR3 regions. During a first-round RT-PCR of the TCR CDR3, the HTBI primer set was used. MiXCR, run by TCRdb on the multiplex PCR reads, gives a single entry per CDR3 protein. The table includes around 300,000 distinct CDR3 sequences, 12% to 15% detected once. The sample taken for sequencing was blood. These TCRs come from a woman between 40 and 55 years old with Graves' hyperthyroidism.

In its sample, this clonotype was seen a few times. The rearrangement links TRBV19 to TRBJ1-1, with a possible D match to TRBD1 (5 bases). V lost 10 bases, J lost 4 bases, and 16 bases lay in between. CDR1 LNHDA and CDR2 SQIVND come from the germline V gene (reference sequence). The CDR3 is made up of 13 amino acids. CDR3 loop: CAIPTGGSTEAFF. The CDR3 bases are TGTGCCATACCGACGGGGGGAAGCACTGAAGCTTTCTTT.

This clonotype was picked up many times. The CDR3 region is CASCLGNYEQYF. The DNA for the CDR3 is TGTGCCAGCTGCCTGGGTAACTACGAGCAGTACTTC. V usage is TRBV6-1 and J usage is TRBJ2-7, with no clear D. Trimming took off 8 bases at V and 3 bases at J, with 11 bases between the two ends. There are 12 residues in the CDR3. The germline V gene encodes CDR1 MNHNS and CDR2 SASEGT.

This clonotype occurred many times. The genes are TRBV7-9 and TRBJ2-5, with D tentatively TRBD1 (7 bases). In germline, CDR1 is SEHNR, CDR2 FQNEAQ (reference sequence). The CDR3 has 14 residues. The V and J ends lost 4 bases and 4 bases respectively, with 13 bases between them. The CDR3 nucleotides read TGTGCCAGCAGCTCGACAGGGAGGAGAGAGACCCAGTACTTC. This encodes CASSSTGRRETQYF.

This chain uses TRBV28 with TRBJ2-2; the D is unclear. Deletions cut 3 bases from V and 3 bases from J, with 14 bases between. CDR3 length: 16 amino acids. The germline V gene encodes CDR1 MDHEN and CDR2 SYDVKM. CDR3 coding DNA: TGTGCCAGCAGTTTTGAAAGTTGGCCCGACACCGGGGAGCTGTTTTTT. This codes for CASSFESWPDTGELFF.

This clonotype has a handful of counts. CDR3 DNA: TGCAGTGCTAGAGTTCGCGGGAAGTCGGCCTACGAGCAGTACTTC. Its protein is CSARVRGKSAYEQYF. The chain joins TRBV20-1 to TRBJ2-7; a possible D gene is TRBD2 (6 bases). V was clipped by 1 base and J by 2 bases, with 15 bases between them. There are 15 residues in the CDR3. CDR1 and CDR2 (germline): DFQATT, SNEGSKA (reference sequence).

The rearrangement uses TRBV18 and TRBJ2-4, with 9 bases aligning to TRBD1. Per the germline V gene, CDR1 is KGHSH and CDR2 is LQKENI. CDR3 length equals 15 residues. After removal of 3 bases from V and 4 bases from J, the junction contained 4 bases not matched to a gene. The CDR3 spells CASSPGGTGKNIQYF. The DNA for the CDR3 is TGTGCCAGCTCACCGGGAGGGACAGGGAAAAACATTCAGTACTTC.

V and J are TRBV28 and TRBJ2-4; D is ambiguous. Trimming removed 6 bases from V and 0 bases from J, with 18 bases in between. Germline loops: CDR1 MDHEN, CDR2 SYDVKM. This CDR3 has 17 residues. This CDR3 is CASSAKGRLLAKNIQYF. The CDR3 DNA is TGTGCCAGCAGCGCCAAGGGTAGGCTGCTAGCCAAAAACATTCAGTACTTC.

This chain links TRBV20-1 with TRBJ2-2, with TRBD1 matching over 10 bases. This CDR3 contains 17 residues. V dropped 1 base and J dropped 5; count of bases not matched to a gene: 10. Germline assignment: CDR1 DFQATT and CDR2 SNEGSKA (reference sequence). This chain's CDR3 is CSARGGAGQGRTGELFF. The CDR3 DNA sequence: TGCAGTGCTAGAGGGGGGGCGGGACAGGGGCGAACCGGGGAGCTGTTTTTT.

The table lists this clonotype with many counts. The chain uses TRBV20-1 and TRBJ2-7, with D possibly matching TRBD2 (6 bases). Per germline, CDR1 DFQATT and CDR2 SNEGSKA (reference sequence). The CDR3 is made up of 12 amino acids. V was clipped by 1 base and J by 3 bases, with 7 bases between them. CDR3 sequence reads: CSARAGLYEQYF. The CDR3 DNA sequence: TGCAGTGCTAGAGCGGGACTCTACGAGCAGTACTTC.

This clonotype was picked up a small number of times. V and J are TRBV15 and TRBJ1-1, with D tentatively TRBD1 (5 bases). The ends were cut back, 3 bases at V and 1 base at J, with 18 bases in the middle. The CDR3 runs 17 residues. In germline, CDR1 is LNHNV, CDR2 YYDKDF (reference sequence). The CDR3 region is CATSRHPGRGKNTEAFF. The CDR3, as DNA: TGTGCCACCAGCAGGCACCCGGGGCGGGGTAAGAACACTGAAGCTTTCTTT.

The rearrangement joins TRBV7-2 to TRBJ2-2; D possibly corresponds to TRBD2 (6 bases). The germline V and J ends were trimmed by 5 bases and 6 bases, with 13 bases remaining between them. The CDR3 length is 14 residues. Germline assignment: CDR1 SGHTA and CDR2 FQGNSA. This CDR3 is CASSTLPSAGELFF. DNA for the CDR3: TGTGCCAGCAGCACCCTTCCTAGCGCCGGGGAGCTGTTTTTT.

At least ten counts were recorded for this clonotype. J is TRBJ2-7 and V is TRBV6-1, with 8 nucleotides matching TRBD2. V shed 7 bases and J 6 bases; nucleotides not matched to a gene: 20. Germline values: CDR1 MNHNS, CDR2 SASEGT. The CDR3 loop spans 17 amino acids. The CDR3 protein is CASTKYAGETSASEQYF. The CDR3 nucleotides are TGTGCCAGCACCAAATACGCGGGTGAGACTAGCGCTTCCGAGCAGTACTTC.

This clonotype was seen at least ten times. The chain has TRBV12-3 or TRBV12-4 and TRBJ1-5; the D gene is possibly TRBD1 (5 bases). The CDR3 runs 17 residues. V was pared by 5 bases and J by 3 bases, with 20 bases between. CDR3 coding DNA: TGTGCCAGCAGTCCTACATTCGGTAGGGACGACAATCAGCCCCAGCATTTT. Protein: CASSPTFGRDDNQPQHF.